This TCR beta chain was sequenced in a study of Graves' ophthalmopathy and Graves' hyperthyroidism. After removal of 5 bases from V and 7 bases from J, the junction contained 13 bases not matched to a gene. The V gene's germline CDR1 is SQVTM and CDR2 ANQGSEA. CDR3 length equals 15 residues. CDR3 regions of TCR beta were amplified from RNA transcripts. HTBI primers served in a first-round RT-PCR, which a second-round multiplex PCR followed. Each CDR3 protein is one row after TCRdb ran MiXCR on the multiplex PCR reads. The sample records about 740,000 distinct CDR3 sequences, roughly 40% being singletons.

Material: peripheral blood. J is TRBJ2-3 and V is TRBV29-1; TRBD2 agrees at 9 bases. The origin of this receptor is an adult man with Graves' ophthalmopathy. For the CDR3, the DNA is TGCAGCGTTTGGTCGGCTAGCGGGGCTAGGTATACGCAGTATTTT. It specifies CSVWSASGARYTQYF.